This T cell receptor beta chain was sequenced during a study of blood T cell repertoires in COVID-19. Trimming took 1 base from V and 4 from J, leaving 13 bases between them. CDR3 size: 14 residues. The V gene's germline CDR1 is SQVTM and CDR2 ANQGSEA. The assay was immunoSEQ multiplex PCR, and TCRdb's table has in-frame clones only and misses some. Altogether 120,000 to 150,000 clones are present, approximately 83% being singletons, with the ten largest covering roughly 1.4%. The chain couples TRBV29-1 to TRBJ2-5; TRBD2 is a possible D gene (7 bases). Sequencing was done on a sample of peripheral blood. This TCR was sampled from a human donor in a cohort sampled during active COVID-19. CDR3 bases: TGCAGCGTTGAAGGTGCGGGGGCAGGAGAGACCCAGTACTTC. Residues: CSVEGAGAGETQYF.